These 27 T cell receptor beta chains were all obtained from the same sample, sequenced in a study of CD8 T cells in ankylosing spondylitis. Study outcomes and limitations: Several highly homologous variants made up a TCR beta motif, and this motif appeared characteristic of ankylosing spondylitis blood.

These TCRs' antigens remain unknown. TCRdb called the 5' RACE reads again in MiXCR, with one record for every CDR3 protein. Of roughly 670,000 distinct CDR3 sequences listed, roughly 19% are singletons. The specimen sequenced was blood, either unsorted or a sorted T cell fraction (not recorded which). These receptors all come from a male donor with ankylosing spondylitis.

There are a few counts of this clonotype. The J gene is TRBJ2-1, the V gene TRBV20-1; D could derive from TRBD1 or TRBD2 (7 bases each). The CDR3 has 15 residues. Germline V gene data show CDR1 as DFQATT and CDR2 as SNEGSKA (reference sequence). Between the trimmed V and J ends, which lost 3 bases and 1 base, there was a span of 13 bases. For the CDR3, the DNA is TGCAGTGCTAGGGGAGGGGGCCGGTCCTACAATGAGCAGTTCTTC. This translates into CSARGGGRSYNEQFF.

V is TRBV7-2 and J is TRBJ1-2, with no clear D. This CDR3 comprises 16 residues. Germline V gene data show CDR1 as SGHTA and CDR2 as FQGNSA. The V end lost 4 bases, the J end lost 4 bases, and 19 bases lay between the germline ends. The CDR3: CASSSDGPTALYGYTF. The DNA of the CDR3 is TGTGCCAGCAGCTCAGATGGACCAACTGCCCTCTATGGCTACACCTTC.

This sequence joins TRBV2 and TRBJ2-2, with D possibly matching TRBD1 (6 bases). Trimming removed 6 bases at V and 7 bases at J, with 15 bases between. CDR1 is SNHLY, CDR2 FYNNEI, per germline. CDR3 length: 14 amino acids. The CDR3 loop is CASRNEGGFGELFF. Here the CDR3 DNA reads TGTGCCAGCAGGAACGAAGGGGGTTTCGGGGAGCTGTTTTTT. Full variable domain (outside the CDR3, taken from reference TRBV2 and TRBJ2-2): EPEVTQTPSHQVTQMGQEVILRCVPISNHLYFYWYRQILGQKVEFLVSFYNNEISEKSEIFDDQFSVERPDGSNFTLKIRSTKLEDSAMYFCASRNEGGFGELFFGEGSRLTVL.

This clonotype was detected only a few times. This chain connects TRBV28 to TRBJ1-4; D is perhaps TRBD1 (5 bases). V was trimmed by 2 bases and J by 10 bases, leaving 8 bases between them. The CDR3 length is 12 residues. Germline-derived CDR1 and CDR2 are MDHEN and SYDVKM. The CDR3 spells CASSLGTAKLFF. For the CDR3, the DNA is TGTGCCAGCAGTTTAGGGACTGCAAAACTGTTTTTT.

This chain links TRBV12-3 or TRBV12-4 with TRBJ2-2; D perhaps matches TRBD2 (6 bases). Trimming left V 2 bases short and J 5 bases short, with 21 bases between. This CDR3 has 18 residues. The CDR3 spells CASSLYPSSVGRTGELFF. The CDR3, as DNA: TGTGCCAGCAGTTTATACCCTTCTAGCGTAGGGAGGACCGGGGAGCTGTTTTTT.

The chain is built from TRBV12-3 or TRBV12-4 and TRBJ1-5; D ambiguous. This CDR3 has 15 amino acids. Trimming took off 8 bases at V and 2 bases at J, with 16 bases between the two ends. The CDR3 here is CASARMALGNQPQHF. CDR3 nucleotides: TGTGCCAGCGCAAGAATGGCCCTCGGCAATCAGCCCCAGCATTTT.

The rearrangement uses TRBV6-1 and TRBJ2-1; D unresolved. V was cut by 8 bases and J by 6 bases, with 20 bases left in between. This CDR3 has 15 amino acids. Germline CDR1 reads MNHNS; CDR2 reads SASEGT. DNA for the CDR3: TGTGCCAGCTGCCAAGGCTTCGGTTGGGGCAATGAGCAGTTCTTC. This sequence encodes CASCQGFGWGNEQFF.

This clonotype has only a few counts. The chain links TRBV5-1 to TRBJ2-1, with D perhaps matching TRBD1 or TRBD2 (5 bases each). V was pared by 0 bases and J by 14 bases, with 15 bases between. This CDR3 region has 13 residues. Per germline, CDR1 SGHRS and CDR2 YFSETQ. In DNA, the CDR3 is TGCGCCAGCAGCTTGGGACCCGGGGCTCCAAAGTTCTTC. Translating gives CASSLGPGAPKFF.

This clonotype was counted a few times. The chain has TRBV20-1 and TRBJ2-5, with D perhaps TRBD1 (5 bases). Germline CDR1 reads DFQATT; CDR2 reads SNEGSKA (reference sequence). The CDR3 runs 14 residues. V was pared by 2 bases and J by 1 base, with 11 bases between. This CDR3 is CSARPTELQETQYF. The CDR3 region has the DNA TGCAGTGCTAGACCGACAGAACTCCAAGAGACCCAGTACTTC.

The chain has TRBV13 and TRBJ2-2; D is perhaps TRBD1 or TRBD2 (7 bases each). Germline V gives CDR1 PRHDT, CDR2 FYEKMQ (reference sequence). V was shortened by 4 bases and J by 0 bases, with 12 bases between the two germline ends. The CDR3 is 16 residues long. CDR3 sequence: CASSWEGQPNTGELFF. In DNA, the CDR3 is TGTGCCAGCAGCTGGGAGGGACAGCCGAACACCGGGGAGCTGTTTTTT.

The chain links TRBV12-3 or TRBV12-4 to TRBJ1-1, with a possible D match to TRBD1 (6 bases). This CDR3 has 14 residues. Trimming removed 5 bases from V and 4 bases from J, with 14 bases in between. CDR3 protein: CASSPSTGFTEAFF. As DNA, the CDR3 is TGTGCCAGCAGTCCTTCAACAGGGTTCACTGAAGCTTTCTTT.

This clonotype was seen ten or more times. The chain carries TRBV20-1 and TRBJ2-1; 7 bases are shared with TRBD1. Germline trimming cut 5 bases from V and 5 bases from J; bases unmatched to any gene: 3. The CDR3 consists of 12 residues. Germline lookup yields CDR1 DFQATT and CDR2 SNEGSKA (reference sequence). The CDR3 DNA is TGCAGTGCTTCAGGGGGAGACAATGAGCAGTTCTTC. Amino acid sequence: CSASGGDNEQFF.

This chain connects TRBV4-2 to TRBJ2-2, with D maybe TRBD1 (6 bases). V was shortened by 2 bases and J by 7 bases, with 14 bases between the two germline ends. CDR3 size: 15 residues. Germline CDR1 is LGHNA and CDR2 is YNFKEQ. CDR3: CASSQQGMLNGELFF. As DNA, the CDR3 is TGTGCCAGCAGCCAACAGGGGATGCTTAACGGGGAGCTGTTTTTT.

The rearrangement links TRBV5-1 to TRBJ1-2; D possibly corresponds to TRBD1 (5 bases). The CDR3 length is 15 residues. The germline gives CDR1 SGHRS, CDR2 YFSETQ. V lost 1 base and J lost 0, with 10 bases in between. CDR3 protein: CASSLMGPPNYGYTF. The DNA of the CDR3 is TGCGCCAGCAGCTTGATGGGGCCGCCTAACTATGGCTACACCTTC.

J is TRBJ2-1 and V is TRBV20-1; TRBD2 matches at 11 bases. Per the germline V gene, CDR1 is DFQATT and CDR2 is SNEGSKA (reference sequence). Unmatched junction bases numbered 5, after V lost 2 bases and J lost 5 bases. This CDR3 contains 15 residues. CDR3 nucleotides: TGCAGTGCTAGACCGACTAGCGGGGTTAACAATGAGCAGTTCTTC. Protein product: CSARPTSGVNNEQFF.

A few counts support this clonotype. CDR3 sequence reads: CASSLSGGVSDTQYF. CDR3 DNA: TGTGCCAGCAGCCTCAGCGGGGGGGTCTCAGATACGCAGTATTTT. V gene TRBV3-1 combines with J gene TRBJ2-3; 10 nucleotides align to TRBD2. The CDR3 extends over 15 amino acids. V lost 4 bases and J lost 4; bases outside the gene matches: 5. Germline CDR1 and CDR2: LGHDT and YNNKEL (reference sequence).

The rearrangement joins TRBV4-1 to TRBJ1-6, with unresolved D. The CDR3 runs 14 residues. Germline loops: CDR1 MGHRA, CDR2 YSYEKL. The V and J ends lost 1 base and 13 bases respectively, with 14 bases between them. The CDR3 region is CASSQVEGFPPLHF. The CDR3 DNA reads as TGCGCCAGCAGCCAAGTAGAAGGGTTCCCCCCCCTCCACTTT.

V gene TRBV6-2 or TRBV6-3 combines with J gene TRBJ2-2; no reliable D call. The germline V gene has CDR1 MNHEY and CDR2 SVGEGT. This CDR3 comprises 14 residues. The V end was cut by 2 bases, the J end by 5 bases, with 9 bases between. DNA for the CDR3: TGTGCCAGCAGTTACCCCTTTCTTACCGGGGAGCTGTTTTTT. Translated: CASSYPFLTGELFF.

This sequence joins TRBV7-3 and TRBJ2-3, with D possibly matching TRBD2 (6 bases). The CDR3 length is 15 residues. Trimming cost V 5 bases and J 0 bases, with 12 bases left between them. Germline V gene data show CDR1 as SGHTA and CDR2 as FQGTGA. The CDR3 loop reads CASSPSVTSTDTQYF. CDR3 DNA sequence: TGTGCCAGCAGCCCTAGCGTTACTAGCACAGATACGCAGTATTTT.

This rearrangement joins TRBV20-1 to TRBJ2-3, with 7 bases fitting TRBD2. Germline values: CDR1 DFQATT, CDR2 SNEGSKA (reference sequence). The CDR3 spans 14 residues. Germline trimming cut 2 bases from V and 5 bases from J; bases unmatched to any gene: 7. The CDR3 DNA reads as TGCAGTGCTAGAAGGGGCGGGGGAGGAGATACGCAGTATTTT. Translation: CSARRGGGGDTQYF.

This clonotype occurred a few times. This chain joins TRBV5-6 and TRBJ1-6; D is perhaps TRBD1 (5 bases). Germline values: CDR1 SGHDT, CDR2 YYEEEE. The germline V and J ends were trimmed by 4 bases and 0 bases, with 8 bases remaining between them. This CDR3 spans 15 amino acids. The CDR3 DNA follows: TGTGCCAGCAGCCGAGGGGACTCCTATAATTCACCCCTCCACTTT. Its translation is CASSRGDSYNSPLHF.

V is TRBV7-9 and J is TRBJ2-1, with D perhaps TRBD2 (5 bases). The germline V and J ends were trimmed by 5 bases and 2 bases, with 13 bases remaining between them. This CDR3 has 15 residues. Per the germline V gene, CDR1 is SEHNR and CDR2 is FQNEAQ (reference sequence). The CDR3 region has the DNA TGTGCCAGCAGCCCCCCATCGGAGGCCTACAATGAGCAGTTCTTC. It is translated as CASSPPSEAYNEQFF.

The chain uses TRBV4-2 and TRBJ2-7; D may correspond to TRBD1 or TRBD2 (6 bases each). The V gene lost 1 base and the J gene lost 4 bases, with 17 bases spanning the gap. CDR3 length: 16 amino acids. Germline V gene sequence: CDR1 LGHNA, CDR2 YNFKEQ. In DNA, the CDR3 is TGTGCCAGCAGCCAAGCGGAACTAGGGGGGAATTACGAGCAGTACTTC. It yields the protein CASSQAELGGNYEQYF.

The chain is built from TRBV3-1 and TRBJ2-7; 11 positions agree with TRBD2. This CDR3 is 15 amino acids long. Trimming cost V 4 bases and J 2 bases; bases outside gene matches: 4. Germline loops: CDR1 LGHDT, CDR2 YNNKEL (reference sequence). CDR3 nucleotides: TGTGCCAGCAGCCCCGAACTAGCGGGGGCCTACGAGCAGTACTTC. Its protein product is CASSPELAGAYEQYF.

This clonotype was seen a few times. The chain is built from TRBV18 and TRBJ1-2; no clear D. The CDR3 runs to 12 residues. V lost 5 bases to trimming and J lost 4 bases, with 8 bases between them. Looked up from germline, CDR1 is KGHSH and CDR2 is LQKENI. CDR3 bases: TGTGCCAGCTCAGACACCCTCTATGGCTACACCTTC. Its translation is CASSDTLYGYTF.

This clonotype was detected ten times or more. The chain recombines TRBV3-1 with TRBJ1-1; no clear D gene. Trimming shortened V by 4 bases and J by 0 bases, and 9 bases separated the two germline ends. Germline assignment: CDR1 LGHDT and CDR2 YNNKEL (reference sequence). The CDR3 has 14 amino acids. CDR3 protein: CASSRRGLNTEAFF. CDR3 DNA sequence: TGTGCCAGCAGCCGCCGAGGGTTGAACACTGAAGCTTTCTTT.

This clonotype was picked up a small number of times. The chain has TRBV28 and TRBJ2-5; 8 nucleotides align to TRBD1. Germline V gene lookup returns CDR1 MDHEN and CDR2 SYDVKM. Trimming removed 4 bases from V and 4 bases from J; junction bases left unmatched: 8. This CDR3 has 15 residues. The CDR3 loop reads CASSSTDRGTETQYF. The DNA of the CDR3 is TGTGCCAGCAGTTCTACCGACAGGGGTACAGAGACCCAGTACTTC.